This T cell receptor (beta chain) was identified in a study of T cell repertoires in cytomegalovirus infection (dated by TCRdb to the late 2010s). Looking at the study overall: Donor HLA type was relevant to the analysis, because carriage of CMV infection together with the matching HLA type was indicated by public TCR beta signatures. Results the study describes overall, beyond this receptor: Cumulative frequency of public TCR beta family members discriminated carriers of CMV infection plus the relevant HLA type in this cohort and an independent roughly 330-donor cohort. In the ex vivo response, HLA-C-restricted CMV-specific TCR beta clonotypes were dominant, and in two of eight donors the single most frequent clonotype came from this HLA-C-restricted group.

CDR1 and CDR2, looked up from the germline V gene (reference sequence), are DFQATT and SNEGSKA. The V end loses 2 bases and the J end loses 8 bases, and a stretch of 19 bases separates them. The CDR3 sequence holds 15 residues, the cysteine and phenylalanine included. The only DNA kept is the CDR3, 45 bases in frame from the first base. TCRdb names Illumina HiSeq 1500 as the instrument used. The public sequencing data were trimmed at Q25 with fastp and processed into clonotypes with MiXCR by TCRdb, which kept only in-frame beta chains. Rows matching on CDR3 protein sequence are summarized as one entry with the most common DNA and genes. This sample holds a few hundred thousand distinct CDR3 sequences; roughly 17% were observed only once. The ten largest clones take up about 12% of the sample. Notes on this clonotype: It has no known antigen specificity. The record has no base qualities; no much larger clone is one base away.

Specimen: PBMCs. This receptor was identified in a human donor in good health (CMV status not recorded). Some clones in this sample may be carry-over from other donors' samples. In this chain, TRBV20-1 is recombined with TRBJ2-1; 5 matching bases give a weak D call of TRBD2. The CDR3 loop reads CSARNDRDVWDEQFF. The DNA sequence is as follows: TGCAGTGCTAGAAATGACCGGGATGTGTGGGATGAGCAGTTCTTC.